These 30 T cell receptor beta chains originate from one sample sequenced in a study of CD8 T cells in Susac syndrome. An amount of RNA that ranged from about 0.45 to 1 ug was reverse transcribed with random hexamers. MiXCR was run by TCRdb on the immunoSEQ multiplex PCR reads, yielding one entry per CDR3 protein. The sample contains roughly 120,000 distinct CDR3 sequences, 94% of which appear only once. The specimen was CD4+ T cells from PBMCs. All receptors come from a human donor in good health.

For the CDR3, the DNA is TGCGCCAGCAGCCCCACCGGACTCTCCTACGAGCAGTACTTC. Protein: CASSPTGLSYEQYF. This rearrangement joins TRBV5-1 to TRBJ2-7; D may be TRBD2 (5 bases). The V gene lost 4 bases and the J gene lost 0 bases, with 11 bases spanning the gap. Looked up from germline, CDR1 is SGHRS and CDR2 is YFSETQ. CDR3 size: 14 residues.

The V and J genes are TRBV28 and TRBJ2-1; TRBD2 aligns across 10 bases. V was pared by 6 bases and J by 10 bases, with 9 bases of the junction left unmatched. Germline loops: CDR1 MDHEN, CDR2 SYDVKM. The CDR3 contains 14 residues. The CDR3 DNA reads TGTGCCAGCAGGGGCAGCGGGAGGGCCTGGGAGCAGTTCTTC. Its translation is CASRGSGRAWEQFF.

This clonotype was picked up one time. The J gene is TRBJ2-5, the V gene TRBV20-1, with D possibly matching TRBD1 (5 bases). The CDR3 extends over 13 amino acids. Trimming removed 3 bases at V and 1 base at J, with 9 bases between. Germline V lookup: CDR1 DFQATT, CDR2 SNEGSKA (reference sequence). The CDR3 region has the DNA TGCAGTGCTAGGCCGACAGCCCAAGAGACCCAGTACTTC. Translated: CSARPTAQETQYF.

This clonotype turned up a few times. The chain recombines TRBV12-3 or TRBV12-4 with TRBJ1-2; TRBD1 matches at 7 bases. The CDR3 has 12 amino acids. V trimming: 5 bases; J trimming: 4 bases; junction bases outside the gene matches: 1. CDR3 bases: TGTGCCAGCAGTGGGGACAGCTATGGCTACACCTTC. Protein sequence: CASSGDSYGYTF.

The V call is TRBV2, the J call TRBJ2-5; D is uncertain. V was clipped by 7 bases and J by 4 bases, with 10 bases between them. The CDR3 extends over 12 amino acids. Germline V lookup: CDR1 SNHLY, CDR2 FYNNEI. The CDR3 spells CASISNGETQYF. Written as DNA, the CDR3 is TGTGCCAGCATTTCGAATGGAGAGACCCAGTACTTC.

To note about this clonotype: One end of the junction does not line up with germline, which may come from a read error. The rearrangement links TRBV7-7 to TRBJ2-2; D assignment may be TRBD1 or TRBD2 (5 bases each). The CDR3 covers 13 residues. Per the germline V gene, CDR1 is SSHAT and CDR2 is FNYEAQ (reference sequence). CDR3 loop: CASSPRDAGELFF. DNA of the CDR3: TGTGCTAGCAGCCCACGGGACGCCGGGGAGCTGTTTTTT.

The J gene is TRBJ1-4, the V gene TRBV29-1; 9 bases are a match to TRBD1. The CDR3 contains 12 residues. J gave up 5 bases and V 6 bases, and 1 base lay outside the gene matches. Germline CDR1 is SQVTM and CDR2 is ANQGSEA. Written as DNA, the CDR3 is TGCAGCGTCGGGACAGGGAATGAAAAACTGTTTTTT. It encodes CSVGTGNEKLFF.

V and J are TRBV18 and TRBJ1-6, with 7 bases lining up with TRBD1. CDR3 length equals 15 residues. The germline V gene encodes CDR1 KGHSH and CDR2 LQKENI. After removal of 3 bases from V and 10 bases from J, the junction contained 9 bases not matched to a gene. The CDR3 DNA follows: TGTGCCAGCTCACCCCAGGGCCAGGGGGACTCACCCCTCCACTTT. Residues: CASSPQGQGDSPLHF.

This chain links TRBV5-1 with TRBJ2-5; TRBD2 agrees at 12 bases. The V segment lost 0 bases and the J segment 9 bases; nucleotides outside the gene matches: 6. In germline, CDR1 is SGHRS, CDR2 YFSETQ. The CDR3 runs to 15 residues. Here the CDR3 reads CASSLVLAGGQSQYF. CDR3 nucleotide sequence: TGCGCCAGCAGCTTGGTACTAGCGGGAGGTCAGTCCCAGTACTTC.

Here the CDR3 DNA reads TGCGCCAGCAGCTCCTATGTCGGGGGTTACACAGATACGCAGTATTTT. Encoded protein: CASSSYVGGYTDTQYF. The rearrangement uses TRBV4-3 and TRBJ2-3; TRBD2 is a possible D gene (6 bases). V lost 5 bases and J lost 2, with 17 bases in between. The CDR3 runs to 16 residues. From germline, CDR1 is LGHNA and CDR2 YSLEER.

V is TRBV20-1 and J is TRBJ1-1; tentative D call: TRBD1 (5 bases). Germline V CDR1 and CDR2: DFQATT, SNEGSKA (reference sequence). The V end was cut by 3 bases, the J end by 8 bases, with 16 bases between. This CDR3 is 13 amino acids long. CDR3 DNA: TGCAGTGCTAGTCCGGGGGATATGGCCGAAGCTTTCTTT. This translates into CSASPGDMAEAFF.

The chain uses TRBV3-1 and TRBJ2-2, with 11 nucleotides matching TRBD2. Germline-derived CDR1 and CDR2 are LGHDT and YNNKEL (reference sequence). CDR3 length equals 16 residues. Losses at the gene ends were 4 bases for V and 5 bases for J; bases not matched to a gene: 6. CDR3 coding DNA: TGTGCCAGCAGCCCCCTAGCGGGAGGAAGGACCGGGGAGCTGTTTTTT. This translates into CASSPLAGGRTGELFF.

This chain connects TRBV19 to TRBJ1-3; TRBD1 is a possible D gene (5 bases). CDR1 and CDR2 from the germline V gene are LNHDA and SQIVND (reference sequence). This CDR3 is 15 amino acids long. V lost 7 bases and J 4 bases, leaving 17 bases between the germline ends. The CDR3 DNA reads TGTGCCAGTACCCGACAGCTCAGTATGGGAAACACCATATATTTT. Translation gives CASTRQLSMGNTIYF.

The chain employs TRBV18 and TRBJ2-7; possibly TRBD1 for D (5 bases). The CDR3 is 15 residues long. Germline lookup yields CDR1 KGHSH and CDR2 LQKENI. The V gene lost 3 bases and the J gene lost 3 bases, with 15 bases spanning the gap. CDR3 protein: CASSPYTGTLYEQYF. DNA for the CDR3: TGTGCCAGCTCACCCTATACAGGTACTCTCTACGAGCAGTACTTC.

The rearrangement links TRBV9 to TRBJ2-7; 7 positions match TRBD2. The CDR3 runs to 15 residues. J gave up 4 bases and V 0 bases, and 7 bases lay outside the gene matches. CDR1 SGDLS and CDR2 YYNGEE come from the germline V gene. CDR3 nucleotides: TGTGCCAGCAGCGTAGACCCAAGCGGGGATTACGAGCAGTACTTC. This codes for CASSVDPSGDYEQYF. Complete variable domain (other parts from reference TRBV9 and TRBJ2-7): DSGVTQTPKHLITATGQRVTLRCSPRSGDLSVYWYQQSLDQGLQFLIQYYNGEERAKGNILERFSAQQFPDLHSELNLSSLELGDSALYFCASSVDPSGDYEQYFGPGTRLTVT.

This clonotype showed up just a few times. The CDR3, as DNA: TGTGCCATCGGGACAGGCCAGACCTACGAGCAGTACTTC. It translates to CAIGTGQTYEQYF. The genes are TRBV6-2 or TRBV6-3 and TRBJ2-7, with 8 bases identical to TRBD1. Germline assignment: CDR1 MNHEY and CDR2 SVGEGT. V trimming: 10 bases; J trimming: 2 bases; junction bases outside the gene matches: 7. This CDR3 spans 13 amino acids.

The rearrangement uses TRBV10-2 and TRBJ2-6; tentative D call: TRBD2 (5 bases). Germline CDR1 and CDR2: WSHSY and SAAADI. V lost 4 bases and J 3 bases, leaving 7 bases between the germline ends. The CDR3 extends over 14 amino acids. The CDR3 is CASSARDGANVLTF. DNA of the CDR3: TGCGCCAGCAGTGCCCGGGATGGGGCCAACGTCCTGACTTTC.

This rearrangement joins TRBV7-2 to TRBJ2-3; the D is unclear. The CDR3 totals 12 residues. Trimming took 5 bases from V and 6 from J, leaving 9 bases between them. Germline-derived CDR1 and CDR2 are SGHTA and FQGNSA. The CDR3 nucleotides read TGTGCCAGCAGCAAATTAGGGGATACGCAGTATTTT. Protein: CASSKLGDTQYF.

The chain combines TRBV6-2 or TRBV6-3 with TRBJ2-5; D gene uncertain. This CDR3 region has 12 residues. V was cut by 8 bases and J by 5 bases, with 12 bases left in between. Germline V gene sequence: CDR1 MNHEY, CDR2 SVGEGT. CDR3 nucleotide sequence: TGTGCCAGCGGCCCCTCCGTGGAGACCCAGTACTTC. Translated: CASGPSVETQYF.

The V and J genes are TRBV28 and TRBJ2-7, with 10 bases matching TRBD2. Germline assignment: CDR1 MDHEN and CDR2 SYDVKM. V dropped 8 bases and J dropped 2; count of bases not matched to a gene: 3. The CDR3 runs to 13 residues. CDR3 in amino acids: CASLGLAPYEQYF. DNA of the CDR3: TGTGCCAGCTTGGGACTAGCGCCCTACGAGCAGTACTTC.

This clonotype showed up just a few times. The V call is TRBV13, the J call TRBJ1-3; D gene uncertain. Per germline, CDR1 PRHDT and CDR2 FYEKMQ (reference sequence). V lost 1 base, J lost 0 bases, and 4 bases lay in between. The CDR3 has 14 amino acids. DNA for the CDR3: TGTGCCAGCAGCTTAGAAGGCTCTGGAAACACCATATATTTT. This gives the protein CASSLEGSGNTIYF.

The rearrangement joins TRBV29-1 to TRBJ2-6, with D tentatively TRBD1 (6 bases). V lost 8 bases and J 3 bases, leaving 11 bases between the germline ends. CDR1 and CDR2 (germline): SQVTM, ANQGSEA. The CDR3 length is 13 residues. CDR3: CSCGDNGANVLTF. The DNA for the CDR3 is TGCAGCTGTGGGGACAATGGGGCCAACGTCCTGACTTTC. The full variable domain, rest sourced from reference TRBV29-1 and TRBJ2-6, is SAVISQKPSRDICQRGTSLTIQCQVDSQVTMMFWYRQQPGQSLTLIATANQGSEATYESGFVIDKFPISRPNLTFSTLTVSNMSPEDSSIYLCSCGDNGANVLTFGAGSRLTVL.

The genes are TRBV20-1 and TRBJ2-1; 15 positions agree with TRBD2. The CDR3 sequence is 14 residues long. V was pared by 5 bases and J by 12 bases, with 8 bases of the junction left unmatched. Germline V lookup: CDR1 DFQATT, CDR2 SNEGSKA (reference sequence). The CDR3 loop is CSALGLAGGMMQFF. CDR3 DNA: TGCAGTGCTCTGGGACTAGCGGGAGGAATGATGCAGTTCTTC.

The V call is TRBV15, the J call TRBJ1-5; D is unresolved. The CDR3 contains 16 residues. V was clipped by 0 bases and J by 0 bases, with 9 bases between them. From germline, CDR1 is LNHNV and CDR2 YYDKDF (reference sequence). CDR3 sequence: CATSRDSVYSNQPQHF. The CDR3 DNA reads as TGTGCCACCAGCAGAGATTCAGTCTATAGCAATCAGCCCCAGCATTTT.

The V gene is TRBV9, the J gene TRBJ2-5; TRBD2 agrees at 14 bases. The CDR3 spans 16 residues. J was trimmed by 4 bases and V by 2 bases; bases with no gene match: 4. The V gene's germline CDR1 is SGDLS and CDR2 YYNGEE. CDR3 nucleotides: TGTGCCAGCAGCGTTGGGGGACTAGCGGGAGTAGAGACCCAGTACTTC. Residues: CASSVGGLAGVETQYF.

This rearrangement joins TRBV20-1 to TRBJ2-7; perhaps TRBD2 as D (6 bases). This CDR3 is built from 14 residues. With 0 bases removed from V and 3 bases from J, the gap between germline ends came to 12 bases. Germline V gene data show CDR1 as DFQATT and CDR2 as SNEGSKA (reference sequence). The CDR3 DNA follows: TGCAGTGCTAGAGAAGAACTAGCTGGCTACGAGCAGTACTTC. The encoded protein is CSAREELAGYEQYF.

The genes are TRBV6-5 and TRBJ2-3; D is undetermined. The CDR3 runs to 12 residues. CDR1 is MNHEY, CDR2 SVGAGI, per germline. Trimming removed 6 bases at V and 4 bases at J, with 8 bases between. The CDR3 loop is CASRPDSDTQYF. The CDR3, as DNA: TGTGCCAGCAGGCCAGATTCAGATACGCAGTATTTT.

CDR3 residues: CASSLSRTGDTYEQYF. DNA for the CDR3: TGTGCCAGCAGCCTTTCAAGGACAGGGGATACCTACGAGCAGTACTTC. The chain recombines TRBV28 with TRBJ2-7, with 9 nucleotides matching TRBD1. The CDR3 is made up of 16 amino acids. Germline-derived CDR1 and CDR2 are MDHEN and SYDVKM. The trim removed 6 bases at V and 2 bases at J, leaving 11 bases unmatched.

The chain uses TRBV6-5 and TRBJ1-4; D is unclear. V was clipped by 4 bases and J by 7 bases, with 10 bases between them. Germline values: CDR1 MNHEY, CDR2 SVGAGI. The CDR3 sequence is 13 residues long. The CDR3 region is CASSSLEPEKLFF. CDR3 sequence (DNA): TGTGCCAGCAGTTCTCTTGAGCCTGAAAAACTGTTTTTT.

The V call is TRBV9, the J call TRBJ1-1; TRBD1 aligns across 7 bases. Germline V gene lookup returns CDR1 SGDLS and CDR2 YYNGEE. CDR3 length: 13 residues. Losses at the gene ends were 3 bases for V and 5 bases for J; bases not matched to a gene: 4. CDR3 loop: CASSAQTGTEAFF. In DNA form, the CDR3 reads TGTGCCAGCAGCGCCCAGACAGGGACTGAAGCTTTCTTT.